The entry that follows covers one T cell receptor (beta chain) sequence. Its antigen is unidentified. This sample was included in a study of glioma-infiltrating T cells after dendritic cell vaccination. Study results and caveats: Estimated pretreatment TIL content predicted outcome after dendritic cell vaccination. Higher TCR clonality did not directly relate to longer survival.

The primer mix had 60 V beta and 13 J beta primers. Libraries were prepared by immunoSEQ multiplex PCR; TCRdb keeps only in-frame clonotypes and omits some of them. The sample contains some 73,000 clones, over 70% of which appear only once. Germline V gene data show CDR1 as SGHRS and CDR2 as YFSETQ. This CDR3 contains 15 residues. Trimming cost V 4 bases and J 0 bases; bases outside gene matches: 4. The receptor was isolated from a human donor with glioblastoma. The sequencing used blood, collected before dendritic cell vaccination. The rearrangement uses TRBV5-1 and TRBJ2-1; 7 bases fit TRBD1. CDR3: CASSPDRSSYNEQFF. The DNA of the CDR3 is TGCGCCAGCAGCCCGGACAGGAGCTCCTACAATGAGCAGTTCTTC.